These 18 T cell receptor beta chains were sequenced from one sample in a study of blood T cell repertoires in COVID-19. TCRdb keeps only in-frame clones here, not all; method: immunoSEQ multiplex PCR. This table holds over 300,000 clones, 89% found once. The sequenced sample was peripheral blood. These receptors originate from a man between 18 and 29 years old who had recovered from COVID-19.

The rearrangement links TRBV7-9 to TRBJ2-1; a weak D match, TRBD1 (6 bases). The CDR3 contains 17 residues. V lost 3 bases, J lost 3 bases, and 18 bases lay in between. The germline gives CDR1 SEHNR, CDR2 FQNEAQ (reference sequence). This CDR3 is CASSFTGFEIHYNEQFF. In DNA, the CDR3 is TGTGCCAGCAGCTTCACAGGGTTTGAAATCCACTACAATGAGCAGTTCTTC.

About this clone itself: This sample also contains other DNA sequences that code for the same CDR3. The DNA for the CDR3 is TGTGCCAGCAGCTTTCAGGGCTCAGGTGAAAAACTGTTTTTT. As protein: CASSFQGSGEKLFF. The chain uses TRBV7-2 and TRBJ1-4, with TRBD1 as a possible D gene (5 bases). The CDR3 is 14 amino acids. Trimming shortened V by 3 bases and J by 7 bases, and 12 bases separated the two germline ends. CDR1 and CDR2 from the germline V gene are SGHTA and FQGNSA.

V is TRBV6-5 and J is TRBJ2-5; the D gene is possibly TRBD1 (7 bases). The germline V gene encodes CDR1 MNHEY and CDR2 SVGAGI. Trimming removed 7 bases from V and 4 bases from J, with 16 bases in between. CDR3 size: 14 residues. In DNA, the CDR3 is TGTGCCAGCAAGTTGGGCGGGGACAGAGAGACCCAGTACTTC. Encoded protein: CASKLGGDRETQYF.

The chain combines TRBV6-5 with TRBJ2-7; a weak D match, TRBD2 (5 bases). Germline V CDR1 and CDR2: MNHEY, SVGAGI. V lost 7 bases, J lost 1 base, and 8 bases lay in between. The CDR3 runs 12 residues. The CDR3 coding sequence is TGTGCCAGCATGGACTTTTCCTACGAGCAGTACTTC. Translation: CASMDFSYEQYF.

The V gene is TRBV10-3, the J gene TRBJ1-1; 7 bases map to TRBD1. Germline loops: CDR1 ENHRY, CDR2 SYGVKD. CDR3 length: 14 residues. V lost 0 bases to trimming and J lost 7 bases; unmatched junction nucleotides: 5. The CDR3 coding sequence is TGTGCCATCAGTGAGTCAGGGGGCAGGGGTGAAGCTTTCTTT. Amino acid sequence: CAISESGGRGEAFF.

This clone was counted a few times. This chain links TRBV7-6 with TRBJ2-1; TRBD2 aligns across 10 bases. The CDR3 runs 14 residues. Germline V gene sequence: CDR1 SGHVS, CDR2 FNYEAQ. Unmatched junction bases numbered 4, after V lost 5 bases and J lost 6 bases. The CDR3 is CASSQRGGLNEQFF. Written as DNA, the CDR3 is TGTGCCAGCAGCCAGCGGGGGGGTCTCAATGAGCAGTTCTTC.

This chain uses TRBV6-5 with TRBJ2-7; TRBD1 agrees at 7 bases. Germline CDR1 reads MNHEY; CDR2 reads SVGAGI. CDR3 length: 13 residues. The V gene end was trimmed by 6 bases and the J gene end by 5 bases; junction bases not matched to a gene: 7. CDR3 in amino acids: CASRSTGADEQYF. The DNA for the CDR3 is TGTGCCAGCAGATCCACAGGGGCGGACGAGCAGTACTTC.

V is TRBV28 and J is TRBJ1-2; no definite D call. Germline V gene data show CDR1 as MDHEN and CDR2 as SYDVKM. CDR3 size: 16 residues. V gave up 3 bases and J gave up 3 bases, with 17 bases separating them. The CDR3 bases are TGTGCCAGCAGTTTTTTGCTGACGCCCGGGGACTATGGCTACACCTTC. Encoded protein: CASSFLLTPGDYGYTF.

CDR3 region: CASTHNYEQYF. The CDR3 DNA sequence: TGTGCCAGCACCCACAACTACGAGCAGTACTTC. V is TRBV6-5 and J is TRBJ2-7, with D uncertain. Germline lookup yields CDR1 MNHEY and CDR2 SVGAGI. Trimming took 7 bases from V and 3 from J, leaving 7 bases between them. The CDR3 sequence is 11 residues long.

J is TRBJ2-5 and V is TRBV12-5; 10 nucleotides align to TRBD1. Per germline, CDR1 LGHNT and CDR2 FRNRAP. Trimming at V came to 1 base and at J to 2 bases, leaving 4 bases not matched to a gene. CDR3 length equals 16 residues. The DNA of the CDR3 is TGTGCTAGTGGTTTGGGTGACAGGGGGCAACAAGAGACCCAGTACTTC. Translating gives CASGLGDRGQQETQYF.

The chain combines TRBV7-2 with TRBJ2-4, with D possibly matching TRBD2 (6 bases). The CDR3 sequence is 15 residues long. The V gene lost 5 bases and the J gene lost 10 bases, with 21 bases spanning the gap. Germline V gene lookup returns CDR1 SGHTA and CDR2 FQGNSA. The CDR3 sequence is CASSPIFGGAGIQYF. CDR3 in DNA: TGTGCCAGCAGCCCTATTTTCGGCGGGGCGGGGATTCAGTACTTC.

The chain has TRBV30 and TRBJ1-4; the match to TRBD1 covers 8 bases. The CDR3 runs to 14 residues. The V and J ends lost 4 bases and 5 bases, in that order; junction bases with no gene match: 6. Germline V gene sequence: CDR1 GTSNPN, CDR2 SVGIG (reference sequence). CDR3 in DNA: TGTGCCTGGATTAAACAGGGGGAGAATGAAAAACTGTTTTTT. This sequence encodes CAWIKQGENEKLFF.

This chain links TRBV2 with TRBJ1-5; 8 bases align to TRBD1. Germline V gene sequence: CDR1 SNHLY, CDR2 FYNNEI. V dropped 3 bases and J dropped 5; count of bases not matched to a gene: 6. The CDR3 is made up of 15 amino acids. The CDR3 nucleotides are TGTGCCAGCAGTGAGAGGGGACAGGATGATCAGCCCCAGCATTTT. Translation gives CASSERGQDDQPQHF.

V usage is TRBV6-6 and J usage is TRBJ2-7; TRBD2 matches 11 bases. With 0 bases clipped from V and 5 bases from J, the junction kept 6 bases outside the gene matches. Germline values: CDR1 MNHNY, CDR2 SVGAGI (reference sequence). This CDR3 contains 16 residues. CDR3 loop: CASSYSSGGARNEQYF. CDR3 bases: TGTGCCAGCAGTTACTCTAGCGGGGGGGCCAGGAACGAGCAGTACTTC.

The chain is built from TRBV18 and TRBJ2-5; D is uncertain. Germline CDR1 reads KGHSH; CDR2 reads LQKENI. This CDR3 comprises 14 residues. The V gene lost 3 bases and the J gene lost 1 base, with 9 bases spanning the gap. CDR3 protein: CASSPRGFQETQYF. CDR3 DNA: TGTGCCAGCTCACCTAGAGGTTTCCAAGAGACCCAGTACTTC.

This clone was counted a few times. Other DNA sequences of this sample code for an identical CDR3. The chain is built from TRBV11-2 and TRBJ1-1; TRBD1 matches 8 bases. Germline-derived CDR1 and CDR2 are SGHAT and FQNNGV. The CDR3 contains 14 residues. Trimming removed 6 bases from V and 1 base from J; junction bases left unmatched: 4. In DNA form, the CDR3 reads TGTGCCAGCAGTTTTGGACAGGGGAACACTGAAGCTTTCTTT. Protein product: CASSFGQGNTEAFF.

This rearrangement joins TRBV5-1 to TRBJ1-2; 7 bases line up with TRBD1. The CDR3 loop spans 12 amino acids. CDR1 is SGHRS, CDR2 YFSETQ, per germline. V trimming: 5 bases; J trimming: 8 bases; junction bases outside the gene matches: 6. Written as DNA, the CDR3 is TGCGCCAGCAGGGATGGGGACAGAGGCTACACCTTC. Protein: CASRDGDRGYTF.

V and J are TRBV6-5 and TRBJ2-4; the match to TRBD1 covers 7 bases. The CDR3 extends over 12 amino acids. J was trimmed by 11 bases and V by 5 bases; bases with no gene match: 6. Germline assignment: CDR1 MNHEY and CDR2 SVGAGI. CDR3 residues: CASSPYRGLQYF. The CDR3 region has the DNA TGTGCCAGCAGTCCCTACAGGGGTCTTCAGTACTTC.